The rows below give T cell receptor beta chains drawn from one sample of a study of radiotherapy plus CTLA-4 blockade in lung cancer. The data were produced by immunoSEQ multiplex PCR, yet TCRdb's version contains in-frame clones alone and is incomplete. Of tens of thousands of clones in the sample, about 70% were seen once. The material was peripheral blood, obtained from a patient treated with radiotherapy plus ipilimumab. These receptor sequences come from a human donor with non-small cell lung cancer who had stable disease on radiotherapy plus ipilimumab. Both conserved end residues are part of each CDR3. A D gene is named only where the DNA matches it firmly. For some rows the clone size is stated as once, few or many, or as a class when expanded; others skip it.

TRBV7-8,TRBJ1-6,15,.,.,CASSPRSSYNSPLHF,TGTGCCAGCAGCCCAAGGAGCTCCTATAATTCACCCCTCCACTTT
TRBV2,TRBJ1-2,14,.,TRBD1,CASRGDRDNYGYTF,TGTGCCAGCAGAGGGGACAGGGATAACTATGGCTACACCTTC
TRBV11-3,TRBJ2-1,13,.,.,CASSSSVGLREFF,TGTGCCAGCAGCTCCAGCGTAGGGCTCAGGGAGTTCTTC
TRBV7-2,TRBJ2-1,15,.,TRBD2,CASSLGRGSVHEQFF,TGTGCCAGCAGCTTAGGGCGGGGGTCAGTCCATGAGCAGTTCTTC
TRBV27,TRBJ2-1,14,.,TRBD2,CASSSGGPRNEQFF,TGTGCCAGCAGTTCGGGGGGGCCTAGGAATGAGCAGTTCTTC
TRBV29-1,TRBJ1-2,13,.,TRBD1,CSVDGQAGYGYTF,TGCAGCGTCGATGGACAGGCTGGATATGGCTACACCTTC
TRBV25-1,TRBJ1-6,15,.,.,CASSLSAGGNSPLHF,TGTGCCAGCAGTTTAAGCGCCGGGGGGAATTCACCCCTCCACTTT
TRBV6-5,TRBJ1-2,13,.,.,CASTPIVHYGYTF,TGTGCCAGCACCCCGATAGTTCACTATGGCTACACCTTC
TRBV5-1,TRBJ2-3,14,.,.,CASSRDSTTDTQYF,TGCGCCAGCAGCCGGGACTCTACCACAGATACGCAGTATTTT
TRBV7-2,TRBJ1-2,13,.,TRBD1,CASSRTGGYGYTF,TGTGCCAGCAGCAGAACAGGGGGCTATGGCTACACCTTC
TRBV6-1,TRBJ2-5,14,.,.,CASKRVVRGETQYF,TGTGCCAGCAAGAGAGTAGTAAGGGGAGAGACCCAGTACTTC
TRBV2,TRBJ1-6,15,once,.,CASSPQRGWNSPLHF,TGTGCCAGCAGCCCCCAAAGGGGGTGGAATTCACCCCTCCACTTT
TRBV2,TRBJ2-7,14,once,TRBD1,CASTPGQGAWEQYF,TGTGCCAGCACTCCCGGACAGGGGGCCTGGGAGCAGTACTTC
TRBV13,TRBJ1-1,16,.,TRBD1,CASSLGEGARGTEAFF,TGTGCCAGCAGCTTAGGCGAGGGGGCCCGGGGCACTGAAGCTTTCTTT